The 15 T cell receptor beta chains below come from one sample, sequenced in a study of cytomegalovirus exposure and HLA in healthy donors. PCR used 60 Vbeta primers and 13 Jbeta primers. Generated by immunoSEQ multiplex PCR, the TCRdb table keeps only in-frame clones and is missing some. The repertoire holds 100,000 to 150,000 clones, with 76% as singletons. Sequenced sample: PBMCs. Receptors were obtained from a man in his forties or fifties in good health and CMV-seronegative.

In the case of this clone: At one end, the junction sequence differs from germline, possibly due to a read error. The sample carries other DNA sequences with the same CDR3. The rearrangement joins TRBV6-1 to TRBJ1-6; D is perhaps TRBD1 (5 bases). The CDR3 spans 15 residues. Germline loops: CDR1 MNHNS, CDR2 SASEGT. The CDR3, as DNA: TGTGCCAGCAGTCATACCCCGGAGGGGATGGCACCCCTTCACTTT. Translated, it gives CASSHTPEGMAPLHF.

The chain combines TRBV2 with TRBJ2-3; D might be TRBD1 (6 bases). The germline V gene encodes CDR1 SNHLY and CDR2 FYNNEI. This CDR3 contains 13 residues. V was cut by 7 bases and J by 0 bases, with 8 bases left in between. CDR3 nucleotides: TGTGCCAGCAACAGGGACAGCACAGATACGCAGTATTTT. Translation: CASNRDSTDTQYF.

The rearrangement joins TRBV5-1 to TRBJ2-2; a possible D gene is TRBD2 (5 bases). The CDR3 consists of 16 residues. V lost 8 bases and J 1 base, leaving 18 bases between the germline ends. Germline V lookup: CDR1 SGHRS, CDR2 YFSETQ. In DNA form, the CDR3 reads TGCGCCAGTTCGCGAGAGGGAGTGGAGAACACCGGGGAGCTGTTTTTT. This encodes CASSREGVENTGELFF. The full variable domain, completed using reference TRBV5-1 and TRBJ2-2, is KAGVTQTPRYLIKTRGQQVTLSCSPISGHRSVSWYQQTPGQGLQFLFEYFSETQRNKGNFPGRFSGRQFSNSRSEMNVSTLELGDSALYLCASSREGVENTGELFFGEGSRLTVL.

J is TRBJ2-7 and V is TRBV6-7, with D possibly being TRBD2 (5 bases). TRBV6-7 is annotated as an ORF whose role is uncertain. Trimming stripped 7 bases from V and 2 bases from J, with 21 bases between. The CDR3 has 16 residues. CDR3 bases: TGTGCCAGCACCATCCTTTGTTTGGAGAGGGCCTACGAGCAGTACGTC. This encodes CASTILCLERAYEQYV.

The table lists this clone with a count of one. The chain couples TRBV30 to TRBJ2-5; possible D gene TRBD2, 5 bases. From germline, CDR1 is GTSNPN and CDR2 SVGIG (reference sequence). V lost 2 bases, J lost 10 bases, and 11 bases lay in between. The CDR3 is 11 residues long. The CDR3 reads CAWSSQRDQYF. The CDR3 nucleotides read TGTGCCTGGAGTTCACAACGGGACCAGTACTTC.

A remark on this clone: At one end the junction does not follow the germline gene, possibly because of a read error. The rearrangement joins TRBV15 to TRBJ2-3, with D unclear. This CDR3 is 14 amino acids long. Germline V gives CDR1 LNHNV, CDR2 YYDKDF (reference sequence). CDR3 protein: CATSSYLSKDTQYF. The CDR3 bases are TGTGCCACCAGCAGCTACCTTAGCAAAGATACGCAGTATTTT.

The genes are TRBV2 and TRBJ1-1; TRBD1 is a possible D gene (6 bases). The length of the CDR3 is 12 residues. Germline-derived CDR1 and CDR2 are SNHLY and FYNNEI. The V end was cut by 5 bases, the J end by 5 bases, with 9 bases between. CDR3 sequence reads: CASSSQGTEAFF. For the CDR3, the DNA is TGTGCCAGCAGTAGCCAGGGGACTGAAGCTTTCTTT.

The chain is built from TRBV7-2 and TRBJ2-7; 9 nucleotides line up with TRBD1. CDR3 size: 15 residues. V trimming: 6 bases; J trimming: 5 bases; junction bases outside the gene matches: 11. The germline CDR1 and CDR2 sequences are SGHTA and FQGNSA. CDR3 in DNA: TGTGCCAGCAGTTACACCGGGACAGGGAACAACGAGCAGTACTTC. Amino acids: CASSYTGTGNNEQYF.

The CDR3 DNA is TGCAGCGTTGTCTCGGGTTACGAGCAGTACGTC. The encoded protein is CSVVSGYEQYV. This chain joins TRBV29-1 and TRBJ2-7; the D is unclear. Germline assignment: CDR1 SQVTM and CDR2 ANQGSEA. V lost 4 bases to trimming and J lost 4 bases, with 8 bases between them. CDR3 length: 11 amino acids.

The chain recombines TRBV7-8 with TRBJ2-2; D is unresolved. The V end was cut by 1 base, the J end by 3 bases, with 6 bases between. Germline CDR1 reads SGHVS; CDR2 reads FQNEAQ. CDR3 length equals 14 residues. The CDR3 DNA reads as TGTGCCAGCAGCTTAGACTACGACACCGGGGAGCTGTTTTTT. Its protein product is CASSLDYDTGELFF.

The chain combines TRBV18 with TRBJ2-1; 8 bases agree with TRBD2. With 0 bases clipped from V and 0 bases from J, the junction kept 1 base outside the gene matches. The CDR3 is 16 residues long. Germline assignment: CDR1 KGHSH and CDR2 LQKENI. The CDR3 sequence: CASSPPSGTSYNEQFF. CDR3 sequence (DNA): TGTGCCAGCTCACCACCTAGCGGGACCTCCTACAATGAGCAGTTCTTC.

The CDR3 reads CASSQAPGQGYLQYF. CDR3 sequence (DNA): TGCGCCAGCAGCCAAGCGCCGGGACAGGGCTACCTTCAGTACTTC. This sequence joins TRBV4-1 and TRBJ2-4; 9 positions agree with TRBD1. Germline CDR1 is MGHRA and CDR2 is YSYEKL. V was clipped by 1 base and J by 11 bases; unmatched bases: 9. This CDR3 contains 15 residues.

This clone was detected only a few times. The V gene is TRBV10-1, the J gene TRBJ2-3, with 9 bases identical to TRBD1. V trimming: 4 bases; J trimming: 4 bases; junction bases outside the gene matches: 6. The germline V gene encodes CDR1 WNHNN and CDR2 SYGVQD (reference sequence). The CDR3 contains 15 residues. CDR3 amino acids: CASSGGQGDSDTQYF. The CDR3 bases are TGCGCCAGCAGTGGGGGACAGGGAGATTCAGATACGCAGTATTTT.

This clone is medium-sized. DNA of the CDR3: TGCGCCAGCAGATTCAGTTTAAACACCGGGGAGCTGTTTTTT. Residues: CASRFSLNTGELFF. The chain combines TRBV4-3 with TRBJ2-2; the D is unclear. This CDR3 contains 14 residues. Trimming left V 6 bases short and J 2 bases short, with 10 bases between. Germline V gene sequence: CDR1 LGHNA, CDR2 YSLEER.

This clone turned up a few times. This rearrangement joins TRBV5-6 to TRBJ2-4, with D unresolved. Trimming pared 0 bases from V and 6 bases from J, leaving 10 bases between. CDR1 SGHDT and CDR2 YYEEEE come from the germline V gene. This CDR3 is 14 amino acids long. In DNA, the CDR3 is TGTGCCAGCAGCTTGGGCGGTACGGCAAACATTCAGTACTTC. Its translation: CASSLGGTANIQYF.